This T cell receptor (beta chain) came from a study of T-cell reconstitution after alpha-beta-depleted transplantation in children. Note on this clonotype: This clone may be a read error of a much larger clone one base away.

The CDR3 runs 15 residues. Germline V CDR1 and CDR2: DFQATT, SNEGSKA (reference sequence). The J segment lost 7 bases and the V segment lost 0 bases, leaving 6 bases of the junction unmatched. Construction of the TCRbeta library involved unique molecular identifiers. TCRdb itself ran the PCR reads through MiXCR, one entry per CDR3 protein. In the table there are some 390,000 distinct CDR3 sequences, roughly 21% of which are singletons. The material sequenced was PBMCs from the stem cell graft donor, taken from the stem cell graft. The sequence was collected from a human donor who donated a stem cell graft to a child with acute myeloid leukemia. The chain combines TRBV20-1 with TRBJ2-1; 10 bases map to TRBD2. CDR3 sequence: CSARDSGRSGNEQFF. CDR3 nucleotide sequence: TGCAGTGCTAGAGATAGCGGGAGGTCCGGGAATGAGCAGTTCTTC.